This entry concerns a single T cell receptor beta chain. Its specific antigen is unknown. One base away there is no much larger clone; base qualities are not given. The sample is drawn from a study of OX40 agonist ivuxolimab in advanced cancers. Regarding the research as a whole: Ivuxolimab was a fully human IgG2 agonistic monoclonal antibody targeting the costimulatory receptor OX40 (CD134). Among the approximately 50 dose-escalation patients, approximately 20 had hepatocellular carcinoma, 15 melanoma, 9 renal cell carcinoma and 9 head and neck cancer. In the dose-escalation cohort, more than 75% of patients were male, and the mean age was around 60 years, with a range of roughly 20 to 80. The purpose of peripheral TCRbeta sequencing was to test whether ivuxolimab changed TCR sequence diversity and led to clonal T-cell expansion. Prior anti-PD-1, anti-PD-L1 or anti-CTLA-4 therapy was permitted, and checkpoint inhibitors had been received by less than 45% of dose-escalation patients. The paper describes the monotherapy dose-escalation part (N ≈ 51 patients) of the phase I trial of ivuxolimab. Partial responses occurred in three dose-escalation patients, of whom one had hepatocellular carcinoma and two had cutaneous melanoma. Intravenous ivuxolimab was administered to patients every 2 weeks at six dose levels: 0.01, 0.1, 0.3, 1.5, 3 and 10 mg/kg.

Patients with a history of autoimmune disease or receiving systemic immunosuppression were excluded from the trial. Peripheral blood for TCR sequencing was drawn from every dose cohort at baseline, at cycle 4 day 1 and at cycle 7 day 1. The samples were drawn from a first-in-human, open-label, multicenter phase I dose-escalation trial of ivuxolimab. Adults with locally advanced or metastatic melanoma, renal cell, hepatocellular, or head and neck squamous cell carcinoma were enrolled in the trial. CD4+ and CD8+ T cells were sorted separately from peripheral blood before TCR sequencing. On the study overall, not on this receptor specifically: In the 0.1-3.0 mg/kg groups, partial responders had among the lowest normalized peripheral clonal expansion, particularly in CD8+ T cells. Low levels of normalized T-cell clonal expansion were also seen in some nonresponding patients. Which antigens the clonally expanded peripheral T cells were specific for was not determined. Clonal expansion of both CD4+ and CD8+ blood T cells was observed from baseline to week 6 at doses 0.1 to 3.0 mg/kg. On average, CD8+ T cells showed more expanded clones than CD4+ T cells after ivuxolimab.

From the cysteine up to the phenylalanine, the CDR3 has a length of 11 residues. The CDR3 DNA has 33 bases and is translated from base 1. CDR1 and CDR2 were assigned from the germline V gene (reference sequence) as LNHDA and SQIVND. V loses 4 bases, J loses 2 bases, and the germline ends lie 1 base apart. Genomic DNA was extracted from sorted cells for sequencing of the TCRbeta CDR3 region. The immunoSEQ Assay was used to sequence the TCRbeta CDR3 regions. The source is immuneACCESS, and TCRdb retained only in-frame sequences with V and J called. Part of the clones is not carried over; for the studies checked, unresolved V genes explain less than half of this, and the remainder is unexplained. Across this sample there are roughly 80,000 clones, with just under 85% seen only once. Of the sample, 1.5% to 2% falls within the top ten clones.

The TCR sequence derives from an adult with an advanced solid tumor such as melanoma, head and neck, liver or kidney cancer. The sequencing here drew on CD4+ or CD8+ T cells sorted from blood, taken in a trial of the OX40 agonist ivuxolimab. The chain links TRBV19 with TRBJ2-3, with the identity of the D gene unclear. The nucleotide sequence is TGTGCCAGTAGTACCACAGATACGCAGTATTTT. Its protein is CASSTTDTQYF.